A single sample is the source of the 29 T cell receptor beta chains below, sequenced in a study of T cells expressing NK-cell markers. TCRdb reprocessed the 5' RACE reads; each CDR3 protein has one entry and no DNA is given. The listing records under 200,000 distinct CDR3 sequences. The sequencing input was blood T cells: a sorted CD56 or NKG2C T cell subset, CD4+ or CD8+ T cells, or bulk PBMC T cells (not recorded which). The receptors derive from a woman between 18 and 69 years old in good health.

This chain links TRBV12-3 or TRBV12-4 with TRBJ1-5; the D gene TCRdb calls, TRBD1, cannot be checked with no DNA. The CDR3 consists of 14 residues. The CDR3 sequence: CASSGRGPDQPQHF.

The chain carries TRBV12-3 or TRBV12-4 and TRBJ2-3; TCRdb names TRBD1, which stays unverified in the absence of DNA. The CDR3 is made up of 14 amino acids. CDR3: CASSSWDRGNTQYF.

The chain carries TRBV5-1 and TRBJ2-1; the TCRdb call, TRBD2, lacks DNA for checking. The CDR3 runs 17 residues. Looked up from germline, CDR1 is SGHRS and CDR2 is YFSETQ. The CDR3 here is CASSQTAGLVADNEQFF.

This sequence joins TRBV5-1 and TRBJ2-3; TCRdb returns TRBD2, unconfirmable since there is no DNA. CDR1 and CDR2 (germline): SGHRS, YFSETQ. The CDR3 sequence is 16 residues long. The CDR3 sequence is CASSETSGRATDTQYF.

The chain couples TRBV11-2 to TRBJ1-4; no DNA is available, so the TRBD1 call from TCRdb remains unchecked. CDR1 and CDR2 (germline): SGHAT, FQNNGV. The length of the CDR3 is 13 residues. The CDR3 reads CASSPGQGEKLFF.

The CDR3 sequence is CASSQDGQGRNQPQHF. J is TRBJ1-5 and V is TRBV4-2; TCRdb's D gene call, TRBD1, goes unchecked for lack of DNA. The CDR3 has 16 amino acids. Germline V CDR1 and CDR2: LGHNA, YNFKEQ.

The V gene is TRBV7-9, the J gene TRBJ1-6; TCRdb's assignment of TRBD1 cannot be checked, as there is no DNA. The CDR3 covers 16 residues. Per germline, CDR1 SEHNR and CDR2 FQNEAQ (reference sequence). CDR3 in amino acids: CASSSPPGAGNSPLHF.

This chain links TRBV2 with TRBJ1-5. CDR1 SNHLY and CDR2 FYNNEI come from the germline V gene. The CDR3 length is 14 residues. The CDR3 loop is CASSALEGRQPQHF. The full variable domain, completed using reference TRBV2 and TRBJ1-5, is EPEVTQTPSHQVTQMGQEVILRCVPISNHLYFYWYRQILGQKVEFLVSFYNNEISEKSEIFDDQFSVERPDGSNFTLKIRSTKLEDSAMYFCASSALEGRQPQHFGDGTRLSIL.

The chain recombines TRBV5-1 with TRBJ2-2; TCRdb picks TRBD1, but there is no DNA to check that call. The CDR3 runs 16 residues. Germline V CDR1 and CDR2: SGHRS, YFSETQ. CDR3 sequence: CASSSKGGLNTGELFF.

The chain recombines TRBV5-1 with TRBJ2-2; checking the TCRdb D call of TRBD2 is not possible without DNA. The CDR3 spans 15 residues. Germline loops: CDR1 SGHRS, CDR2 YFSETQ. CDR3: CASSLGVAGTGELFF.

The chain joins TRBV20-1 to TRBJ2-3. CDR1 is DFQATT and CDR2 is SNEGSKA in the germline V gene (reference sequence). The CDR3 sequence is 13 residues long. The CDR3 loop reads CSATGVVTDTQYF.

The rearrangement joins TRBV20-1 to TRBJ2-7; TCRdb proposes TRBD1, but this gene call is untestable without DNA. CDR3 length: 12 residues. The germline V gene encodes CDR1 DFQATT and CDR2 SNEGSKA (reference sequence). The CDR3 protein is CSASPRQGPQYF.

The CDR3 spells CASSPRTGLNSPLHF. The rearrangement joins TRBV7-8 to TRBJ1-6; TCRdb designates TRBD1, a call that cannot be tested without DNA. Germline CDR1 SGHVS, CDR2 FQNEAQ. The CDR3 covers 15 residues.

The V and J genes are TRBV10-3 and TRBJ1-2. Germline V gene data show CDR1 as ENHRY and CDR2 as SYGVKD. The CDR3 length is 12 residues. The CDR3 is CAISAYSYGYTF.

The rearrangement links TRBV5-1 to TRBJ2-5; TCRdb's D gene call, TRBD2, goes unchecked for lack of DNA. There are 13 residues in the CDR3. CDR1 is SGHRS and CDR2 is YFSETQ in the germline V gene. The CDR3 region is CASTLAGEETQYF.

This chain joins TRBV20-1 and TRBJ1-6; TCRdb gives TRBD1 as the D gene, but with no DNA this cannot be confirmed. The CDR3 loop spans 15 amino acids. CDR1 DFQATT and CDR2 SNEGSKA come from the germline V gene (reference sequence). This chain's CDR3 is CSAPAGGPYNSPLHF.

The chain couples TRBV7-9 to TRBJ2-3; the TCRdb D gene call, TRBD1, has no DNA to confirm it. The CDR3 length is 12 residues. The germline V gene encodes CDR1 SEHNR and CDR2 FQNEAQ (reference sequence). CDR3 sequence: CASSTGRNTQYF.

The genes are TRBV7-9 and TRBJ1-3. Germline-derived CDR1 and CDR2 are SEHNR and FQNEAQ (reference sequence). The CDR3 totals 17 residues. This CDR3 is CASSLELAVGSGNTIYF.

The V and J genes are TRBV19 and TRBJ2-2; TCRdb returns TRBD1, unconfirmable since there is no DNA. The CDR3 totals 14 residues. Germline CDR1 and CDR2: LNHDA and SQIVND (reference sequence). CDR3 amino acids: CASSNPGDTGELFF.

The CDR3 loop reads CASSVDPVGLRATDTQYF. This sequence joins TRBV9 and TRBJ2-3; TCRdb designates TRBD2, a call that cannot be tested without DNA. Germline V gene data show CDR1 as SGDLS and CDR2 as YYNGEE. The CDR3 contains 18 residues. Combining the CDR3 with reference TRBV9 and TRBJ2-3 gives the whole variable domain DSGVTQTPKHLITATGQRVTLRCSPRSGDLSVYWYQQSLDQGLQFLIQYYNGEERAKGNILERFSAQQFPDLHSELNLSSLELGDSALYFCASSVDPVGLRATDTQYFGPGTRLTVL.

The rearrangement links TRBV11-2 to TRBJ2-1; the TRBD2 assignment by TCRdb is unverifiable without DNA. The CDR3 has 16 amino acids. CDR1 and CDR2 (germline): SGHAT, FQNNGV. The CDR3: CASSLDYGGTSGEQFF.

The genes are TRBV5-1 and TRBJ2-3; TCRdb selects TRBD1, and the lack of DNA leaves this call unchecked. The CDR3 extends over 14 amino acids. Germline V lookup: CDR1 SGHRS, CDR2 YFSETQ. The chain's CDR3 is CASSYTAGGDTQYF.

The chain carries TRBV4-1 and TRBJ1-2. Germline lookup yields CDR1 MGHRA and CDR2 YSYEKL. CDR3 size: 14 residues. Here the CDR3 reads CASSPGGLNYGYTF.

The V call is TRBV12-3 or TRBV12-4, the J call TRBJ1-4. This CDR3 is 16 amino acids long. This CDR3 reads CASSPSLGVANEKLFF.

This chain joins TRBV6-1 and TRBJ2-3; TCRdb lists TRBD2, though no DNA is available to test this call. The CDR3 contains 13 residues. From germline, CDR1 is MNHNS and CDR2 SASEGT. This CDR3 is CASTSGLVDTQYF.

The V gene is TRBV20-1, the J gene TRBJ2-1; as DNA is missing, the TRBD2 call by TCRdb cannot be tested. Germline V gene data show CDR1 as DFQATT and CDR2 as SNEGSKA (reference sequence). CDR3 length: 19 residues. CDR3 sequence reads: CSATPGTSGRATLYNEQFF.

V gene TRBV29-1 combines with J gene TRBJ2-3; the TCRdb D gene call, TRBD1, has no DNA to confirm it. Germline CDR1 is SQVTM and CDR2 is ANQGSEA. This CDR3 region has 12 residues. CDR3 sequence reads: CSPGLATDTQYF.

The CDR3 sequence is CSARTGGLSNQPQHF. The chain uses TRBV20-1 and TRBJ1-5; without DNA, the TCRdb call of TRBD1 cannot be checked. The CDR3 consists of 15 residues. The germline V gene has CDR1 DFQATT and CDR2 SNEGSKA (reference sequence).

The V and J genes are TRBV7-9 and TRBJ1-1. The CDR3 consists of 12 residues. Germline V lookup: CDR1 SEHNR, CDR2 FQNEAQ (reference sequence). The CDR3 is CASTPKAGEAFF.